This TCR beta chain emerged from a study of T cell repertoires in aging, cancer and after chemotherapy. TRB rearrangements spanning V, D and J were amplified using mixed TRB-A/B primers. A single record per CDR3 protein comes from TCRdb applying MiXCR to the multiplex PCR reads. Among approximately 1,800 distinct CDR3 sequences, under 65% were seen once, and the ten largest hold roughly four fifths. TCR beta rearrangements were amplified from peripheral blood genomic DNA. Germline V gives CDR1 LNHDA, CDR2 SQIVND (reference sequence). Trimming at V came to 5 bases and at J to 2 bases, leaving 6 bases not matched to a gene. The CDR3 has 15 residues.

The receptor comes from a human donor with a blood cancer. The V gene is TRBV19, the J gene TRBJ2-5; 9 nucleotides match TRBD1. Sequencing used blood. CDR3 sequence reads: CASSVGTGRQETQYF. The CDR3 DNA reads TGTGCCAGTAGTGTCGGGACAGGGCGGCAAGAGACCCAGTACTTC.